One sample yielded the 28 T cell receptor beta chains listed below, sequenced in a study of regulatory T cells in long-lasting Graves disease. In building TCR beta libraries, iRepertoire HTBI primers were used together with Arm-PCR of CDR3 regions. In TCRdb, the multiplex PCR reads were re-called with MiXCR into one record per CDR3 protein. The sample holds more than 400,000 distinct CDR3 sequences; roughly 16% are singletons and the top ten take 9% to 15%. Time point of the sample: newly diagnosed GD, antithyroid drugs for less than 3 months. The TCR library used RNA extracted from PBMCs. This sample also appeared in a second study, on T cells in Graves' hyperthyroidism and ophthalmopathy.

Sequences were derived from peripheral blood mononuclear cells (PBMCs), sampled at new diagnosis, from a patient treated with antithyroid drugs. The receptors were gathered from a man aged 35 to 55 with Graves disease.

This clonotype was seen ten or more times. The chain couples TRBV5-5 to TRBJ1-1; D is undetermined. The CDR3 totals 14 residues. V dropped 1 base and J dropped 2 bases, with 9 bases sitting between them. Germline lookup yields CDR1 SGHKS and CDR2 YYEKEE (reference sequence). The CDR3 region is CASSLTDRNTEAFF. Here the CDR3 DNA reads TGTGCCAGCAGCTTGACGGACCGAAACACTGAAGCTTTCTTT.

V is TRBV24-1 and J is TRBJ2-1, with TRBD2 identical over 13 bases. Trimming cost V 3 bases and J 5 bases; bases outside gene matches: 3. There are 16 residues in the CDR3. Germline V lookup: CDR1 KGHDR, CDR2 SFDVKD. CDR3 protein: CATSDGTSGNHNEQFF. In DNA, the CDR3 is TGTGCCACCAGTGATGGGACTAGCGGGAACCACAATGAGCAGTTCTTC.

This clonotype was detected a few times. The V and J genes are TRBV20-1 and TRBJ2-1, with D perhaps given as TRBD1 or TRBD2 (5 bases each). The CDR3 loop spans 13 amino acids. Germline V lookup: CDR1 DFQATT, CDR2 SNEGSKA (reference sequence). The V and J ends lost 3 bases and 4 bases respectively, with 10 bases between them. The CDR3 region has the DNA TGCAGTGCTAGGAGGGACCTATACAATGAGCAGTTCTTC. It translates to CSARRDLYNEQFF.

This clonotype was found a few times. The J gene is TRBJ2-2, the V gene TRBV7-9, with no clear D. Germline V gene data show CDR1 as SEHNR and CDR2 as FQNEAQ (reference sequence). Between the trimmed V and J ends, which lost 3 bases and 0 bases, there was a span of 5 bases. The CDR3 totals 14 residues. DNA for the CDR3: TGTGCCAGCAGCTTTGGGCCGAACACCGGGGAGCTGTTTTTT. Its protein is CASSFGPNTGELFF.

This clonotype was observed a handful of times. The chain joins TRBV9 to TRBJ1-6; D is unresolved. The CDR3 spans 9 residues. The V end lost 7 bases, the J end lost 9 bases, and 2 bases lay between the germline ends. In germline, CDR1 is SGDLS, CDR2 YYNGEE. The DNA of the CDR3 is TGTGCCAGCGGTTCACCCCTCCACTTT. This translates into CASGSPLHF.

This sequence joins TRBV10-3 and TRBJ2-7; D remains unclear. This CDR3 spans 13 amino acids. V was pared by 4 bases and J by 3 bases, with 10 bases between. Germline V lookup: CDR1 ENHRY, CDR2 SYGVKD. This CDR3 reads CAISVDTYYEQYF. CDR3 in DNA: TGTGCCATCAGTGTTGACACCTACTACGAGCAGTACTTC.

This clonotype showed up many times. The chain carries TRBV24-1 and TRBJ2-1; a possible D gene is TRBD1 (6 bases). Germline V gene sequence: CDR1 KGHDR, CDR2 SFDVKD. This CDR3 has 14 residues. V gave up 8 bases and J gave up 3 bases, with 13 bases separating them. CDR3 DNA sequence: TGTGCCACCAATGAAGGGGGAAGCTACAATGAGCAGTTCTTC. This encodes CATNEGGSYNEQFF.

This clonotype was counted many times. The CDR3 DNA reads TGTGCCAGCAGAAATAACCTGGGACAGGTTCTCAACAATGAGCAGTTCTTC. This codes for CASRNNLGQVLNNEQFF. This sequence joins TRBV6-2 or TRBV6-3 and TRBJ2-1; 8 bases fit TRBD1. CDR1 and CDR2 from the germline V gene are MNHEY and SVGEGT. The CDR3 is made up of 17 amino acids. The V and J ends lost 6 bases and 5 bases, in that order; junction bases with no gene match: 15.

Ten or more counts support this clonotype. The V gene is TRBV11-2, the J gene TRBJ2-1; 8 bases fit TRBD1. This CDR3 has 16 residues. The ends lost 1 base at V and 9 bases at J; junction bases unmatched: 11. The V gene's germline CDR1 is SGHAT and CDR2 FQNNGV. Here the CDR3 DNA reads TGTGCCAGCAGCTTAGTTACAGGGGGGCCGTATGGTGAGCAGTTCTTC. It specifies CASSLVTGGPYGEQFF.

This clonotype has just a few counts. The chain combines TRBV4-1 with TRBJ1-1; possible D gene TRBD1, 5 bases. CDR1 is MGHRA, CDR2 YSYEKL, per germline. Trimming stripped 2 bases from V and 4 bases from J, with 14 bases between. The CDR3 spans 15 residues. DNA for the CDR3: TGCGCCAGCAGCCAACCGACCCAGGGCCGCACTGAAGCTTTCTTT. Amino acids: CASSQPTQGRTEAFF.

This clonotype has a single count. Possible read error: a much larger clone is one base away. The V call is TRBV6-1, the J call TRBJ1-5, with a weak D call TRBD1 (6 bases). The V and J ends lost 6 bases and 6 bases respectively, with 12 bases between them. The CDR3 runs 13 residues. Germline loops: CDR1 MNHNS, CDR2 SASEGT. The CDR3 reads CASRPGVVQPQHF. CDR3 nucleotides: TGTGCCAGCAGACCAGGGGTAGTTCAGCCCCAGCATTTT.

Only a few counts were recorded for this clonotype. J is TRBJ2-2 and V is TRBV7-6; a possible D gene is TRBD2 (5 bases). This CDR3 comprises 16 residues. Germline CDR1 SGHVS, CDR2 FNYEAQ. Trimming shortened V by 4 bases and J by 6 bases, and 18 bases separated the two germline ends. CDR3 in amino acids: CASSSPLPGSAGELFF. Here the CDR3 DNA reads TGTGCCAGCAGCTCGCCCCTCCCGGGGTCGGCCGGGGAGCTGTTTTTT.

The chain is built from TRBV28 and TRBJ2-3; D is unresolved. The CDR3 runs 15 residues. Trimming left V 6 bases short and J 1 base short, with 14 bases between. Germline CDR1 and CDR2: MDHEN and SYDVKM. Here the CDR3 DNA reads TGTGCCAGCAGACCATCTACCGCTGGCACAGATACGCAGTATTTT. Encoded protein: CASRPSTAGTDTQYF.

The chain couples TRBV30 to TRBJ2-7; TRBD1 might be the D (5 bases). The CDR3 loop spans 13 amino acids. CDR1 is GTSNPN, CDR2 SVGIG, per germline (reference sequence). The germline V and J ends were trimmed by 3 bases and 0 bases, with 9 bases remaining between them. This chain's CDR3 is CAWSSGISYEQYF. CDR3 coding DNA: TGTGCCTGGAGCTCAGGGATCTCCTACGAGCAGTACTTC.

This clonotype was recorded many times. The chain has TRBV5-5 and TRBJ2-4; D is unclear. V lost 2 bases and J lost 2, with 11 bases in between. This CDR3 region has 15 residues. CDR1 SGHKS and CDR2 YYEKEE come from the germline V gene (reference sequence). The CDR3 sequence: CASSFLGLTKNIQYF. The CDR3, as DNA: TGTGCCAGCAGCTTTTTAGGGCTTACCAAAAACATTCAGTACTTC.

This clonotype was counted ten times or more. The CDR3 reads CASSGGIAGTSTDTQYF. CDR3 DNA sequence: TGTGCCAGCAGTGGAGGTATAGCGGGAACAAGCACAGATACGCAGTATTTT. This chain links TRBV2 with TRBJ2-3, with TRBD2 identical over 8 bases. Losses at the gene ends were 4 bases for V and 0 bases for J; bases not matched to a gene: 9. Germline V gives CDR1 SNHLY, CDR2 FYNNEI. This CDR3 is built from 17 residues.

This clonotype was seen a few times. The chain uses TRBV5-1 and TRBJ1-1; the match to TRBD1 covers 9 bases. The CDR3 is made up of 15 amino acids. CDR1 and CDR2 from the germline V gene are SGHRS and YFSETQ. Germline trimming cut 4 bases from V and 5 bases from J; bases unmatched to any gene: 9. The CDR3 region is CASSPGGQGSTEAFF. In nucleotides, the CDR3 is TGCGCCAGCAGCCCTGGGGGACAGGGATCAACTGAAGCTTTCTTT.

Comment on this clonotype: This likely traces to a read error, being one base from a far larger clone. The gene calls are TRBV2 and TRBJ2-1; TRBD2 matches at 8 bases. The CDR3 extends over 16 amino acids. Per germline, CDR1 SNHLY and CDR2 FYNNEI. Losses at the gene ends were 2 bases for V and 13 bases for J; bases not matched to a gene: 16. The CDR3 nucleotides are TGTGCCAGCAGTGAATCGGGGGGGAGACGTACGGAGACCCAGTTCTTC. Amino acids: CASSESGGRRTETQFF.

This clonotype was seen ten or more times. The rearrangement joins TRBV28 to TRBJ1-1; D is unclear. The CDR3 is 14 residues long. Germline V gene lookup returns CDR1 MDHEN and CDR2 SYDVKM. The V gene lost 6 bases and the J gene lost 3 bases, with 14 bases spanning the gap. CDR3 loop: CASRYSTKYTEAFF. In nucleotides, the CDR3 is TGTGCCAGCAGATATTCGACAAAGTACACTGAAGCTTTCTTT.

This clonotype was observed at least ten times. For the CDR3, the DNA is TGTGCCAGCAGCCCCCGTGAGTTGCACGAGCAGTACTTC. It translates to CASSPRELHEQYF. The chain carries TRBV7-2 and TRBJ2-7; D uncertain. Trimming left V 5 bases short and J 5 bases short, with 13 bases between. CDR1 is SGHTA and CDR2 is FQGNSA in the germline V gene. There are 13 residues in the CDR3.

This clonotype was counted ten times or more. The chain joins TRBV28 to TRBJ2-3; no clear D. CDR1 is MDHEN, CDR2 SYDVKM, per germline. V lost 6 bases to trimming and J lost 4 bases, with 8 bases between them. The CDR3 runs 12 residues. The CDR3 loop reads CASSPVSDTQYF. The DNA of the CDR3 is TGTGCCAGCAGCCCCGTCTCAGATACGCAGTATTTT.

Many counts were recorded for this clonotype. The chain combines TRBV7-3 with TRBJ2-1, with 9 bases fitting TRBD1. Unmatched junction bases numbered 7, after V lost 6 bases and J lost 10 bases. The germline V gene has CDR1 SGHTA and CDR2 FQGTGA. The CDR3 contains 13 residues. The CDR3 DNA follows: TGTGCCAGCAGTCCGGACAGGGGAGGCGAGCAGTTCTTC. It translates to CASSPDRGGEQFF.

This clonotype has more than one count but fewer than ten. The V call is TRBV9, the J call TRBJ2-7; D gene unclear. This CDR3 region has 14 residues. CDR1 is SGDLS and CDR2 is YYNGEE in the germline V gene. V was trimmed by 0 bases and J by 2 bases, leaving 9 bases between them. This CDR3 reads CASSVAGGTYEQYF. As DNA, the CDR3 is TGTGCCAGCAGCGTAGCAGGCGGTACCTACGAGCAGTACTTC.

The CDR3 nucleotides are TGTGCCAGCAGCTCCCTTTCAGGGGGCGGAAACACCATATATTTT. It translates to CASSSLSGGGNTIYF. The chain has TRBV7-6 and TRBJ1-3, with TRBD1 matching over 8 bases. After removal of 4 bases from V and 4 bases from J, the junction contained 6 bases not matched to a gene. This CDR3 has 15 amino acids. Germline V lookup: CDR1 SGHVS, CDR2 FNYEAQ. The full variable domain, with the rest looked up from reference TRBV7-6 and TRBJ1-3, is GAGVSQSPRYKVTKRGQDVALRCDPISGHVSLYWYRQALGQGPEFLTYFNYEAQQDKSGLPNDRFSAERPEGSISTLTIQRTEQRDSAMYRCASSSLSGGGNTIYFGEGSWLTVV.

This clonotype was seen only a few times. The CDR3: CASKRRRDSTDTQYF. The CDR3, as DNA: TGTGCCAGCAAGCGCCGGCGGGACAGCACAGATACGCAGTATTTT. The chain recombines TRBV2 with TRBJ2-3, with D possibly being TRBD2 (6 bases). Germline CDR1 reads SNHLY; CDR2 reads FYNNEI. The CDR3 is 15 residues long. V lost 7 bases to trimming and J lost 0 bases, with 14 bases between them.

V usage is TRBV10-3 and J usage is TRBJ2-3; 9 bases are shared with TRBD1. The length of the CDR3 is 14 residues. Germline trimming cut 6 bases from V and 6 bases from J; bases unmatched to any gene: 7. Germline V CDR1 and CDR2: ENHRY, SYGVKD. CDR3 coding DNA: TGTGCCATCAGCCGGGACAGGGCCGAGGATACGCAGTATTTT. This translates into CAISRDRAEDTQYF.

Regarding this clonotype: A clone one base away is much larger, so this may be a read error. The rearrangement links TRBV2 to TRBJ1-6, with a weak D call TRBD1 (6 bases). Germline V lookup: CDR1 SNHLY, CDR2 FYNNEI. The CDR3 is 15 residues long. Trimming removed 6 bases at V and 3 bases at J, with 12 bases between. The CDR3 DNA reads as TGTGCCAGCAGGATGGACAGCTTCTATAATTCACCCCTCCACTTT. Translating gives CASRMDSFYNSPLHF.

This clonotype was recorded many times. The V gene is TRBV6-1, the J gene TRBJ2-1; 7 positions match TRBD2. Germline values: CDR1 MNHNS, CDR2 SASEGT. J lost 0 bases, V lost 0 bases, and 2 bases had no gene match. This CDR3 has 16 amino acids. CDR3 in DNA: TGTGCCAGCAGTGAAGCTCCTAGCGGCTCCTACAATGAGCAGTTCTTC. Its translation: CASSEAPSGSYNEQFF.